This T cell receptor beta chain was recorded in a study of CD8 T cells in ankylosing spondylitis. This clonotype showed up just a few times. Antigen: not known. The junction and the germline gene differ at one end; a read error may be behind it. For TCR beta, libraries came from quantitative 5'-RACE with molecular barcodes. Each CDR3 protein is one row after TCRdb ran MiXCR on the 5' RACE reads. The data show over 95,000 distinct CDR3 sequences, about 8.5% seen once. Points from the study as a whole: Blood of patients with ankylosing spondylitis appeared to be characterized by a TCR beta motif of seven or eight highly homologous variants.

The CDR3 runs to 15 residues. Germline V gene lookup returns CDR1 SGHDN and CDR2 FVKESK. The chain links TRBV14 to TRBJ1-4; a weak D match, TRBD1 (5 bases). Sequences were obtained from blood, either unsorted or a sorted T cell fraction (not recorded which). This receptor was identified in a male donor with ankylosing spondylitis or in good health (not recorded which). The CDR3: CASSRATATNKKLFF. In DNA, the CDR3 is TGTGCCAGCAGCCGAGCGACAGCAACTAATAAAAAACTGTTTTTT.